Presented here are 9 T cell receptor beta chains from one specimen sequenced in a study of blood T cell repertoires in COVID-19. Libraries were prepared by immunoSEQ multiplex PCR; TCRdb keeps only in-frame clonotypes and omits some of them. The sample contains roughly 200,000 clones, roughly 84% of which appear only once. Material for sequencing was peripheral blood. These receptors were obtained from a man aged 40-50 years with acute or convalescent COVID-19.

This clone occurred once. This chain uses TRBV6-5 with TRBJ1-2; D may be TRBD1 (6 bases). There are 15 residues in the CDR3. V was trimmed by 2 bases and J by 2 bases, leaving 12 bases between them. Germline assignment: CDR1 MNHEY and CDR2 SVGAGI. CDR3 nucleotides: TGTGCCAGCAGTTACCAATTTCAGGGGAACTATGGCTACACCTTC. Translation: CASSYQFQGNYGYTF.

V gene TRBV19 combines with J gene TRBJ2-7; possible D gene TRBD1, 5 bases. This CDR3 has 15 residues. Trimming cost V 4 bases and J 2 bases, with 15 bases left between them. Germline V gene lookup returns CDR1 LNHDA and CDR2 SQIVND (reference sequence). The CDR3 here is CASSSSAGPTYEQYF. The CDR3 DNA sequence: TGTGCCAGTAGTAGCTCGGCAGGGCCCACCTACGAGCAGTACTTC.

This clone occurred once. The chain joins TRBV7-2 to TRBJ2-7; D unclear. V was trimmed by 5 bases and J by 3 bases, leaving 5 bases between them. The CDR3 spans 11 residues. Germline assignment: CDR1 SGHTA and CDR2 FQGNSA. The DNA for the CDR3 is TGTGCCAGCAGCAACTTCTACGAGCAGTACTTC. This translates into CASSNFYEQYF.

The chain uses TRBV5-4 and TRBJ2-1, with 7 bases aligning to TRBD2. After removal of 0 bases from V and 3 bases from J, the junction contained 9 bases not matched to a gene. Germline V gene data show CDR1 as SGHNT and CDR2 as YYREEE (reference sequence). The length of the CDR3 is 17 residues. The CDR3 DNA reads TGTGCCAGCAGCTTGGATGGGACTACAAATTACTACAATGAGCAGTTCTTC. This sequence encodes CASSLDGTTNYYNEQFF.

The count of this clone is one. The chain recombines TRBV2 with TRBJ1-6; 9 bases line up with TRBD1. This CDR3 spans 14 amino acids. Looked up from germline, CDR1 is SNHLY and CDR2 is FYNNEI. The trim removed 6 bases at V and 7 bases at J, leaving 4 bases unmatched. The CDR3, as DNA: TGTGCCAGCAGAGTCGGACAGGGGAATTCACCCCTCCACTTT. Its protein product is CASRVGQGNSPLHF.

There are a few counts of this clone. This chain joins TRBV3-1 (or the pseudogene TRBV3-2) and TRBJ1-6; D is undetermined. Germline V gene sequence: CDR1 LGHDT, CDR2 YNNKEL (reference sequence). This CDR3 has 17 amino acids. V was shortened by 4 bases and J by 1 base, with 14 bases between the two germline ends. The CDR3: CASSPPSGPSYNSPLHF. The CDR3 nucleotides are TGTGCCAGCAGCCCCCCCTCTGGGCCTTCCTATAATTCACCCCTCCACTTT.

The chain uses TRBV6-2 or TRBV6-3 and TRBJ2-7; TRBD2 aligns across 10 bases. There are 15 residues in the CDR3. CDR1 and CDR2 (germline): MNHEY, SVGEGT. After removal of 2 bases from V and 4 bases from J, the junction contained 5 bases not matched to a gene. The CDR3 spells CASSYTTSGVYEQYF. CDR3 coding DNA: TGTGCCAGCAGTTACACAACTAGCGGGGTGTACGAGCAGTACTTC.

The chain carries TRBV15 and TRBJ2-2; D call uncertain. Germline values: CDR1 LNHNV, CDR2 YYDKDF (reference sequence). This CDR3 spans 14 amino acids. V lost 7 bases to trimming and J lost 1 base, with 10 bases between them. CDR3 protein: CATNPAGNTGELFF. The CDR3 DNA follows: TGTGCCACCAACCCCGCAGGGAACACCGGGGAGCTGTTTTTT.

The chain links TRBV7-9 to TRBJ2-5; TRBD2 matches 9 bases. Germline lookup yields CDR1 SEHNR and CDR2 FQNEAQ (reference sequence). The V gene end was trimmed by 1 base and the J gene end by 5 bases; junction bases not matched to a gene: 8. The CDR3 extends over 16 amino acids. CDR3 region: CASSLVPSGIRETQYF. The CDR3 nucleotides are TGTGCCAGCAGCTTAGTACCTAGCGGGATTCGGGAGACCCAGTACTTC.